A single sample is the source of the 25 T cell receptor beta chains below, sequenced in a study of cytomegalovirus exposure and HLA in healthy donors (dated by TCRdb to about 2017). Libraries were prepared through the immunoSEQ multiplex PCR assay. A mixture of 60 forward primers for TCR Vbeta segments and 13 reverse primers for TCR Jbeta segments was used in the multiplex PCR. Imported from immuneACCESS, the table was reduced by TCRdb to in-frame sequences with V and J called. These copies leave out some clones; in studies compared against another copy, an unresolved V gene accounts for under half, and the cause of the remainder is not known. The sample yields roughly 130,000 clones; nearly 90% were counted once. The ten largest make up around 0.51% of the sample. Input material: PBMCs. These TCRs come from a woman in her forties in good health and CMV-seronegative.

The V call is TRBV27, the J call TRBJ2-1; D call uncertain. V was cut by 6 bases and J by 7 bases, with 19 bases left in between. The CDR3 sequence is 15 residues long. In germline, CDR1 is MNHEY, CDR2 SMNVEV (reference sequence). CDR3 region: CASSPVLSAGNEQFF. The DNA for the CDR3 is TGTGCCAGCAGCCCGGTCCTCAGCGCCGGAAATGAGCAGTTCTTC.

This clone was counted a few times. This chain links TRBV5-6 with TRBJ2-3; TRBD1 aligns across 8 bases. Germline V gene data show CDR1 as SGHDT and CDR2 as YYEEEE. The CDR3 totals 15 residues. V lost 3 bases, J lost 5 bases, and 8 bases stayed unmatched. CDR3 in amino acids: CASSYWTGLGDTQYF. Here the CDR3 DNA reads TGTGCCAGCAGCTACTGGACAGGGCTGGGAGATACGCAGTATTTT.

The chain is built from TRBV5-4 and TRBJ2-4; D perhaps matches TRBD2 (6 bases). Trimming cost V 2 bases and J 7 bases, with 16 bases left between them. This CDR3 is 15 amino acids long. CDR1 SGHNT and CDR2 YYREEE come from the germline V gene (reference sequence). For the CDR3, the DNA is TGTGCCAGCAGCTTACCCGGGCAAAGCGGGAACATTCAGTACTTC. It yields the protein CASSLPGQSGNIQYF.

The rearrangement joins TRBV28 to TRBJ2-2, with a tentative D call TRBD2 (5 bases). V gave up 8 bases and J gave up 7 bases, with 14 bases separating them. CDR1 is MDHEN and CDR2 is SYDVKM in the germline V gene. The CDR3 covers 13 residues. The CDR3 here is CASVVSRDGELFF. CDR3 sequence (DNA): TGTGCCAGCGTTGTTTCGAGGGACGGGGAGCTGTTTTTT.

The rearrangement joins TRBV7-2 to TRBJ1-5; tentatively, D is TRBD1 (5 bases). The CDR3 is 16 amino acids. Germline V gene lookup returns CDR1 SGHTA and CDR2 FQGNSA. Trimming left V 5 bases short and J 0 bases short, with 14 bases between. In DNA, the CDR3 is TGTGCCAGCAGCCCCTTCTCGGACATTAGCAATCAGCCCCAGCATTTT. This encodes CASSPFSDISNQPQHF.

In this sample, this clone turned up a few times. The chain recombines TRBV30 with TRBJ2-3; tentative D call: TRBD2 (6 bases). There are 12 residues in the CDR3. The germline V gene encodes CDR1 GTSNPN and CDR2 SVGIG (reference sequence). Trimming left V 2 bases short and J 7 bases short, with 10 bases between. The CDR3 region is CAWSSTSNTQYF. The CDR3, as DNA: TGTGCCTGGAGTAGTACTAGCAATACGCAGTATTTT. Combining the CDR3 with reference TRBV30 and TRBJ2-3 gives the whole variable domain SQTIHQWPATLVQPVGSPLSLECTVEGTSNPNLYWYRQAAGRGLQLLFYSVGIGQISSEVPQNLSASRPQDRQFILSSKKLLLSDSGFYLCAWSSTSNTQYFGPGTRLTVL.

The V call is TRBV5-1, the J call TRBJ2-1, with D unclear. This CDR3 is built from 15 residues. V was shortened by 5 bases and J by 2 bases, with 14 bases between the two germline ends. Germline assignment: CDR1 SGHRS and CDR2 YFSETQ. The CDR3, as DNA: TGCGCCAGCAGTTTTAGCCATGGAACCTACAATGAGCAGTTCTTC. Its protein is CASSFSHGTYNEQFF.

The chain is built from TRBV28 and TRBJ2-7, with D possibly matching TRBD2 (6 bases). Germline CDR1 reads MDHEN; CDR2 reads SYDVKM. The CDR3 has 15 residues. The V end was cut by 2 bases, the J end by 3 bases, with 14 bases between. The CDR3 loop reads CASSLRRDHRYEQYF. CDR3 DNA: TGTGCCAGCAGTTTAAGGCGGGACCACCGCTACGAGCAGTACTTC.

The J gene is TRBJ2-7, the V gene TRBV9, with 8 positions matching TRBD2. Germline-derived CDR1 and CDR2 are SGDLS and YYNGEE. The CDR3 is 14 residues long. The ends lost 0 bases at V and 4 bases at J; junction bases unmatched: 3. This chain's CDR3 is CASSVGTSGYEQYF. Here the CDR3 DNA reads TGTGCCAGCAGCGTAGGTACTAGCGGTTACGAGCAGTACTTC.

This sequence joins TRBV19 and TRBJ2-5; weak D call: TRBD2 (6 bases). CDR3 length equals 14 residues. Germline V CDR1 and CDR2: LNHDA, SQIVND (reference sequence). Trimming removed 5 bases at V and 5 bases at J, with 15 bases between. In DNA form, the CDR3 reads TGTGCCAGTAGTCCGACGGGAGTAGTTGAGACCCAGTACTTC. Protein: CASSPTGVVETQYF.

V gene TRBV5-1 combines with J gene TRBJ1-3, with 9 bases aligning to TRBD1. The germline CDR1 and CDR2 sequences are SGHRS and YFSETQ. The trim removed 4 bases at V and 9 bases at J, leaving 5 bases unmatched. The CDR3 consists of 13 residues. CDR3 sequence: CASSHGTGTTIYF. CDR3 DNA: TGCGCCAGCAGCCACGGGACAGGGACCACCATATATTTT.

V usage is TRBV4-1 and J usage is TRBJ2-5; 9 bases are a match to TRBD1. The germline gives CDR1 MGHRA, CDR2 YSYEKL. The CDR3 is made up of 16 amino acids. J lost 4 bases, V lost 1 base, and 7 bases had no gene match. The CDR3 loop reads CASSQGDRGSRETQYF. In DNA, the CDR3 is TGCGCCAGCAGCCAAGGCGACAGGGGGTCGCGAGAGACCCAGTACTTC.

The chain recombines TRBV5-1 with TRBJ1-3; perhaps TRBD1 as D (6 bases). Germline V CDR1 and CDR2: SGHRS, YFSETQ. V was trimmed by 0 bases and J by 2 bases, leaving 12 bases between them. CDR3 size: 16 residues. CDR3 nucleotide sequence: TGCGCCAGCAGCTTGGCCTTTGGACAGCCTGGAAACACCATATATTTT. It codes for CASSLAFGQPGNTIYF.

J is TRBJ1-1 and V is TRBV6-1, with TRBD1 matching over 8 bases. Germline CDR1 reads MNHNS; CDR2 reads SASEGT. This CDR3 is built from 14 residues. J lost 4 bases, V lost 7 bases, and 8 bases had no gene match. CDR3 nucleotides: TGTGCCAGCACCTTAGGACAGGGCCTCACTGAAGCTTTCTTT. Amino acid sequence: CASTLGQGLTEAFF.

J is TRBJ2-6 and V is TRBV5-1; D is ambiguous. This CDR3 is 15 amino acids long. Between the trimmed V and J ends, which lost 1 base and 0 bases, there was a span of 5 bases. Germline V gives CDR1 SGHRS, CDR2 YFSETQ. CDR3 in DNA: TGCGCCAGCAGCTTGTCGGGCTCTGGGGCCAACGTCCTGACTTTC. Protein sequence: CASSLSGSGANVLTF.

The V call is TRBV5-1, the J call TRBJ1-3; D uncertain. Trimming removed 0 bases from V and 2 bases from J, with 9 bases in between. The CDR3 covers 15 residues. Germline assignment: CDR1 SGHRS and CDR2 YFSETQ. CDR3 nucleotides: TGCGCCAGCAGCTTGGCCCCCCCGGCTGGAAACACCATATATTTT. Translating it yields CASSLAPPAGNTIYF.

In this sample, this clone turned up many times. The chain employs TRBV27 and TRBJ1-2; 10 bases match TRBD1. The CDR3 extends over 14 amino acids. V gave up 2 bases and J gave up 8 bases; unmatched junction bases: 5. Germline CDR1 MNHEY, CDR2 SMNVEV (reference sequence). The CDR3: CASSLKTGGYGYTF. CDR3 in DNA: TGTGCCAGCAGTTTAAAGACAGGGGGCTACGGCTACACCTTC.

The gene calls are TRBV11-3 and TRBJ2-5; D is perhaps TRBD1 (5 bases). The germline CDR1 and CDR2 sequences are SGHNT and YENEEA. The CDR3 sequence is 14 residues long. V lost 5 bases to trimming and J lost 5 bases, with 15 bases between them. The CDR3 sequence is CASSPRQTQETQYF. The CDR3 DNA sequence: TGTGCCAGCAGCCCGAGACAGACCCAGGAGACCCAGTACTTC.

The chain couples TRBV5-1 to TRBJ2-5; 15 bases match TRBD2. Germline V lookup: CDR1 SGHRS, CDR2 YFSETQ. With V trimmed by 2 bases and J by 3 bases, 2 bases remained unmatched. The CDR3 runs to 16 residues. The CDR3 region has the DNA TGCGCCAGCAGCTTAGGACTAGCGGGAGGGAAAGAGACCCAGTACTTC. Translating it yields CASSLGLAGGKETQYF.

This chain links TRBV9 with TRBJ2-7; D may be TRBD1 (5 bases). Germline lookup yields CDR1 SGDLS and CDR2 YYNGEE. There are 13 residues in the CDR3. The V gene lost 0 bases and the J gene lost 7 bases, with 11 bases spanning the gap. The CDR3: CASSVGQSGEQYF. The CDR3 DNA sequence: TGTGCCAGCAGCGTAGGACAGTCCGGGGAGCAGTACTTC.

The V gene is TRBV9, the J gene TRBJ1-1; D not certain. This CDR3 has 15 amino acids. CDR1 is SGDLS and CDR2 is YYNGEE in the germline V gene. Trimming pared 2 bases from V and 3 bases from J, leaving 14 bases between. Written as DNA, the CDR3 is TGTGCCAGCAGCGTTTCGGCTGAGGGTTACACTGAAGCTTTCTTT. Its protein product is CASSVSAEGYTEAFF.

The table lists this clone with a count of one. The CDR3 sequence is CASSLVGLAGPKKAETQYF. Written as DNA, the CDR3 is TGTGCCAGCAGCTTAGTTGGACTAGCGGGTCCCAAAAAAGCAGAGACCCAGTACTTC. This chain joins TRBV7-9 and TRBJ2-5; 11 bases line up with TRBD2. J gave up 4 bases and V 1 base, and 14 bases lay outside the gene matches. Germline V CDR1 and CDR2: SEHNR, FQNEAQ (reference sequence). The CDR3 consists of 19 residues.

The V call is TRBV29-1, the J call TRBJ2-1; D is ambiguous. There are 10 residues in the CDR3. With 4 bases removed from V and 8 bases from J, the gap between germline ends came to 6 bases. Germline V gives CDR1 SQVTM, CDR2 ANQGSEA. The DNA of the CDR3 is TGCAGCGTTGTTACACATGAGCAGTTCTTC. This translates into CSVVTHEQFF.

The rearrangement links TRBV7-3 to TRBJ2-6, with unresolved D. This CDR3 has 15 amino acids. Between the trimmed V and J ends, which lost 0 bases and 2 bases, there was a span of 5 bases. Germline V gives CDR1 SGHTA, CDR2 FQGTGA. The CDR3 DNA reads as TGTGCCAGCAGCTTAACCAGGACTGGGGCCAACGTCCTGACTTTC. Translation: CASSLTRTGANVLTF.

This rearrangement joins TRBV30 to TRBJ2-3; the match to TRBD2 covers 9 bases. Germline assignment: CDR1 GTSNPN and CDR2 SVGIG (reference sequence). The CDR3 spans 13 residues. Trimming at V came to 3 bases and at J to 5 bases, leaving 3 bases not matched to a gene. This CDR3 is CAWRAGGEDTQYF. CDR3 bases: TGTGCCTGGAGAGCGGGAGGAGAAGATACGCAGTATTTT.